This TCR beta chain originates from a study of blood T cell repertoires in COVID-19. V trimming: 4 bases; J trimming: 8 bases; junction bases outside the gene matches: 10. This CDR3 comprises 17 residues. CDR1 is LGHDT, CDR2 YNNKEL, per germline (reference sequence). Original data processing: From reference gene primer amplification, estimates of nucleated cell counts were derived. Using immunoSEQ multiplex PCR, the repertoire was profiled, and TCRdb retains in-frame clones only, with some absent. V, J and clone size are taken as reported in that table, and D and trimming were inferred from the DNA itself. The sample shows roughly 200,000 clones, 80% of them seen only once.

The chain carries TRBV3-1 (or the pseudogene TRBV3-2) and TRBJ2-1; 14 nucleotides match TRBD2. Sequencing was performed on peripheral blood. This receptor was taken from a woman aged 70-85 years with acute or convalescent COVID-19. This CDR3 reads CASSLPPPTSGRDEQFF. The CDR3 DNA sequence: TGTGCCAGCAGCCTCCCCCCCCCGACTAGCGGGAGGGATGAGCAGTTCTTC.